Each of the 5 T cell receptor beta chains below was sequenced from the same sample in a study of early T cells in non-severe SARS-CoV-2 infection. In TCRdb, the 5' RACE reads were re-called with MiXCR into one record per CDR3 protein. There are around 52,000 distinct CDR3 sequences in the sample; about 9.9% occur only once, and 10% lies in the top ten. Sequencing used whole blood. The source is an adult who was a healthcare worker with PCR-confirmed SARS-CoV-2 infection or an uninfected control (not recorded which).

The CDR3 bases are TGCGCCAGCAGCTGGGGACAGGGCCAAGAGACCCAGTACTTC. Translating gives CASSWGQGQETQYF. The chain joins TRBV5-1 to TRBJ2-5; 9 bases are shared with TRBD1. CDR1 and CDR2 (germline): SGHRS, YFSETQ. The J segment lost 1 base and the V segment lost 3 bases, leaving 1 base of the junction unmatched. The CDR3 has 14 residues. The whole variable domain, remainder taken from reference TRBV5-1 and TRBJ2-5, is KAGVTQTPRYLIKTRGQQVTLSCSPISGHRSVSWYQQTPGQGLQFLFEYFSETQRNKGNFPGRFSGRQFSNSRSEMNVSTLELGDSALYLCASSWGQGQETQYFGPGTRLLVL.

This clonotype was detected ten times or more. The V call is TRBV7-6, the J call TRBJ1-6; 7 bases align to TRBD1. The CDR3 consists of 14 residues. V shed 5 bases and J 10 bases; nucleotides not matched to a gene: 8. Looked up from germline, CDR1 is SGHVS and CDR2 is FNYEAQ. CDR3 region: CASSLGGIGSPLHF. CDR3 coding DNA: TGTGCCAGCAGCCTAGGGGGCATCGGGTCACCCCTCCACTTT. Together with reference TRBV7-6 and TRBJ1-6, the CDR3 gives the full variable domain: GAGVSQSPRYKVTKRGQDVALRCDPISGHVSLYWYRQALGQGPEFLTYFNYEAQQDKSGLPNDRFSAERPEGSISTLTIQRTEQRDSAMYRCASSLGGIGSPLHFGNGTRLTVT.

The genes are TRBV5-5 and TRBJ2-1, with D perhaps being TRBD1 or TRBD2 (5 bases each). Germline CDR1 reads SGHKS; CDR2 reads YYEKEE (reference sequence). CDR3 length: 16 amino acids. V was trimmed by 4 bases and J by 9 bases, leaving 23 bases between them. CDR3 protein: CASSIGTAGLSGEQFF. CDR3 sequence (DNA): TGTGCCAGCAGCATTGGGACCGCCGGCCTCTCGGGTGAGCAGTTCTTC. Drawing the rest from reference TRBV5-5 and TRBJ2-1, the complete variable domain is DAGVTQSPTHLIKTRGQQVTLRCSPISGHKSVSWYQQVLGQGPQFIFQYYEKEERGRGNFPDRFSARQFPNYSSELNVNALLLGDSALYLCASSIGTAGLSGEQFFGPGTRLTVL.

This clonotype turned up a few times. The chain is built from TRBV28 and TRBJ2-7, with D perhaps matching TRBD2 (6 bases). Germline-derived CDR1 and CDR2 are MDHEN and SYDVKM. CDR3 length equals 14 residues. V was cut by 3 bases and J by 4 bases, with 13 bases left in between. The CDR3 DNA is TGTGCCAGCAGTTTGAGGCGGGGATCGTACGAGCAGTACTTC. Translating it yields CASSLRRGSYEQYF.

This clonotype was recorded at least ten times. J is TRBJ1-5 and V is TRBV11-2; 7 positions agree with TRBD1. The CDR3 is 16 residues long. CDR1 is SGHAT, CDR2 FQNNGV, per germline. The junction had 5 bases not matched to a gene; V was cut back by 1 base and J by 2 bases. The CDR3 nucleotides are TGTGCCAGCAGCTTAGCGGCAGGGGGTGGCAATCAGCCCCAGCATTTT. It yields the protein CASSLAAGGGNQPQHF.